One sample yielded the 21 T cell receptor beta chains listed below, sequenced in a study of Graves' ophthalmopathy and Graves' hyperthyroidism. For repertoire sequencing, the TCR beta CDR3 regions were amplified from RNA transcripts. The authors performed first-round RT-PCR with HTBI primers and then a second-round multiplex PCR. In TCRdb, the multiplex PCR reads were re-called with MiXCR into one record per CDR3 protein. This sample yields hundreds of thousands of distinct CDR3 sequences, of which just over 40% are seen a single time; 3% to 3.5% belongs to the top ten. Sequenced material: peripheral blood. The receptor source for this set is an adult man with Graves' ophthalmopathy.

The chain recombines TRBV30 with TRBJ2-5, with 8 bases fitting TRBD2. V lost 0 bases and J lost 5; bases outside the gene matches: 11. The CDR3 is made up of 16 amino acids. Germline values: CDR1 GTSNPN, CDR2 SVGIG (reference sequence). The CDR3 region has the DNA TGTGCCTGGAGTGTACTGGGGGCGGGAGGCGGGGAGACCCAGTACTTC. Residues: CAWSVLGAGGGETQYF.

This clonotype came up a few times. The chain has TRBV7-2 and TRBJ2-6, with D perhaps TRBD1 or TRBD2 (6 bases each). The CDR3 spans 16 residues. Germline loops: CDR1 SGHTA, CDR2 FQGNSA. V lost 1 base and J 4 bases, leaving 11 bases between the germline ends. CDR3 DNA: TGTGCCAGCAGCTTAGGCGGAGGGGGAGGGGCCAACGTCCTGACTTTC. It codes for CASSLGGGGGANVLTF.

Only one count was recorded for this clonotype. A much larger clone lies one base from this, so it may be a read error. The chain joins TRBV7-9 to TRBJ1-4; 8 nucleotides match TRBD1. From germline, CDR1 is SEHNR and CDR2 FQNEAQ (reference sequence). The CDR3 runs to 16 residues. For the CDR3, the DNA is TGTGCCAGCAGCCCAAACAGACAGGGGACTAATGGAAAACTGTTTTTT. Translated: CASSPNRQGTNGKLFF.

V is TRBV6-5 and J is TRBJ1-1; D unresolved. There are 13 residues in the CDR3. Deletions cut 5 bases from V and 6 bases from J, with 13 bases between. In germline, CDR1 is MNHEY, CDR2 SVGAGI. The CDR3 loop reads CASSETPNAEAFF. The CDR3 DNA reads TGTGCCAGCAGTGAGACCCCAAACGCTGAAGCTTTCTTT.

There are a few counts of this clonotype. V and J are TRBV6-6 and TRBJ1-1; 8 bases line up with TRBD1. The V segment lost 5 bases and the J segment 5 bases; nucleotides outside the gene matches: 10. Germline V gene sequence: CDR1 MNHNY, CDR2 SVGAGI (reference sequence). The CDR3 spans 15 residues. The CDR3 region has the DNA TGTGCCAGCAGTGTGAACAGGGGGAGAGGTACTGAAGCTTTCTTT. Encoded protein: CASSVNRGRGTEAFF.

This chain connects TRBV6-5 to TRBJ1-3, with a possible D match to TRBD1 (5 bases). Germline loops: CDR1 MNHEY, CDR2 SVGAGI. Between the trimmed V and J ends, which lost 0 bases and 2 bases, there was a span of 14 bases. This CDR3 has 17 residues. CDR3 amino acids: CASSYSQGAAAGNTIYF. CDR3 DNA: TGTGCCAGCAGTTACTCGCAGGGTGCCGCTGCTGGAAACACCATATATTTT.

This clonotype occurred once. This may stem from a read error, because a much larger clone lies one nucleotide away. The chain is built from TRBV9 and TRBJ2-7, with D tentatively TRBD2 (5 bases). Trimming stripped 0 bases from V and 6 bases from J, with 7 bases between. The CDR3 contains 12 residues. The germline CDR1 and CDR2 sequences are SGDLS and YYNGEE. This CDR3 reads CASSVAAGEQYF. CDR3 nucleotides: TGTGCCAGCAGCGTAGCTGCGGGCGAGCAGTACTTC.

In this sample, this clonotype turned up many times. The chain couples TRBV27 to TRBJ2-6; 7 bases fit TRBD1. Per the germline V gene, CDR1 is MNHEY and CDR2 is SMNVEV (reference sequence). The length of the CDR3 is 14 residues. V was clipped by 4 bases and J by 4 bases; unmatched bases: 1. The CDR3 DNA sequence: TGTGCCAGCAGTTGGGGACAGGGGGCCAACGTCCTGACTTTC. Translated: CASSWGQGANVLTF.

Comment on this clonotype: This is likely a read error, given that the CDR3 carries no conserved phenylalanine or tryptophan at its end. The chain is built from TRBV19 and TRBJ1-1, with a tentative D call TRBD1 (5 bases). The CDR3 runs to 12 residues. The germline V gene encodes CDR1 LNHDA and CDR2 SQIVND (reference sequence). V gave up 5 bases and J gave up 8 bases, with 12 bases separating them. CDR3 residues: CASSPRGPEAFS. The DNA for the CDR3 is TGTGCCAGTAGTCCTCGGGGCCCGGAAGCTTTCTCT.

In this sample, this clonotype turned up many times. This rearrangement joins TRBV15 to TRBJ2-7; 11 bases match TRBD2. Trimming removed 2 bases from V and 5 bases from J; junction bases left unmatched: 5. This CDR3 spans 15 amino acids. Germline CDR1 reads LNHNV; CDR2 reads YYDKDF (reference sequence). CDR3 protein: CATSRRTSGRHEQYF. For the CDR3, the DNA is TGTGCCACCAGCAGACGGACTAGCGGGCGTCACGAGCAGTACTTC.

Ten or more counts support this clonotype. This sequence joins TRBV25-1 and TRBJ2-7; TRBD2 agrees at 10 bases. The germline gives CDR1 MGHDK, CDR2 SYGVNS. V dropped 2 bases and J dropped 7; count of bases not matched to a gene: 5. The CDR3 extends over 14 amino acids. CDR3 bases: TGTGCCAGCAGTGAACTAGCGGGAGCTGGAGAGCAGTACTTC. It specifies CASSELAGAGEQYF.

There are many counts of this clonotype. V usage is TRBV19 and J usage is TRBJ2-7; 10 positions agree with TRBD2. Germline CDR1 LNHDA, CDR2 SQIVND (reference sequence). The trim removed 3 bases at V and 3 bases at J, leaving 5 bases unmatched. CDR3 size: 15 residues. This CDR3 is CASSMGGLADYEQYF. The CDR3, as DNA: TGTGCCAGTAGTATGGGCGGACTAGCGGACTACGAGCAGTACTTC.

In the case of this clonotype: This may be a read error, as it is one base from a much larger clone. The gene calls are TRBV7-8 and TRBJ1-4; perhaps TRBD1 as D (5 bases). The germline V gene has CDR1 SGHVS and CDR2 FQNEAQ. V lost 5 bases, J lost 0 bases, and 10 bases lay in between. The CDR3 has 15 residues. CDR3 sequence reads: CASSVTGATNEKLFF. The CDR3 region has the DNA TGTGCCAGCAGCGTCACGGGGGCAACTAATGAAAAACTGTTTTTT. The entire variable domain, with the rest obtained from reference TRBV7-8 and TRBJ1-4, is as follows: GAGVSQSPRYKVAKRGQDVALRCDPISGHVSLFWYQQALGQGPEFLTYFQNEAQLDKSGLPSDRFFAERPEGSVSTLKIQRTQQEDSAVYLCASSVTGATNEKLFFGSGTQLSVL.

The chain couples TRBV7-3 to TRBJ2-7, with a weak D call TRBD1 (5 bases). CDR1 is SGHTA, CDR2 FQGTGA, per germline. The CDR3 runs to 12 residues. V was shortened by 4 bases and J by 7 bases, with 11 bases between the two germline ends. CDR3 sequence reads: CASSSDPGEQYF. DNA for the CDR3: TGTGCCAGCAGCTCGGACCCAGGGGAGCAGTACTTC.

The rearrangement joins TRBV29-1 to TRBJ2-2; 9 positions agree with TRBD1. This CDR3 is built from 15 residues. V lost 6 bases and J lost 2; bases outside the gene matches: 7. In germline, CDR1 is SQVTM, CDR2 ANQGSEA. In nucleotides, the CDR3 is TGCAGCGTGGGGACAGGGACTGGAAACACCGGGGAGCTGTTTTTT. Protein sequence: CSVGTGTGNTGELFF.

This clonotype turned up a few times. The V gene is TRBV4-3, the J gene TRBJ2-7; TRBD2 is a possible D gene (6 bases). The germline CDR1 and CDR2 sequences are LGHNA and YSLEER. CDR3 length equals 15 residues. V was cut by 4 bases and J by 2 bases, with 15 bases left in between. CDR3: CASSRELGTPYEQYF. In nucleotides, the CDR3 is TGCGCCAGCAGCCGCGAACTCGGGACTCCCTACGAGCAGTACTTC.

A single count supports this clonotype. This rearrangement joins TRBV10-3 to TRBJ1-2; no clear D. The CDR3 spans 12 residues. With 5 bases removed from V and 6 bases from J, the gap between germline ends came to 10 bases. Looked up from germline, CDR1 is ENHRY and CDR2 is SYGVKD. Here the CDR3 DNA reads TGTGCCATCAGTAGGAGTGGCGATGGCTACACCTTC. Encoded protein: CAISRSGDGYTF.

The V gene is TRBV7-2, the J gene TRBJ2-2; D not resolved. CDR1 and CDR2 (germline): SGHTA, FQGNSA. The CDR3 is 14 residues long. V shed 1 base and J shed 4 bases, with 7 bases lying between them. The CDR3 sequence is CASSLGGITGELFF. The CDR3 DNA is TGTGCCAGCAGCTTAGGGGGAATCACCGGGGAGCTGTTTTTT.

This clonotype has more than one count but fewer than ten. The V and J genes are TRBV13 and TRBJ1-1, with D unresolved. V lost 0 bases and J lost 8, with 16 bases in between. The CDR3 runs 15 residues. Germline CDR1 reads PRHDT; CDR2 reads FYEKMQ (reference sequence). The CDR3, as DNA: TGTGCCAGCAGCTTAGGCGGTAAATGGCCGGAGGAAGCTTTCTTT. This gives the protein CASSLGGKWPEEAFF.

This clonotype was seen a single time. One junction end does not reproduce the germline sequence, and a read error may be involved. The chain links TRBV3-1 to TRBJ2-7, with D perhaps being TRBD1 or TRBD2 (5 bases each). There are 14 residues in the CDR3. Germline lookup yields CDR1 LGHDT and CDR2 YNNKEL (reference sequence). CDR3 in amino acids: CASSQVYRGAEQYF. The CDR3 DNA reads TGTGCCAGTAGCCAAGTTTATAGGGGAGCCGAGCAGTACTTC.

The CDR3 DNA is TGTGCCACCAGCAGAGAGGGGGGGTCCGCCTATGGCTACACCTTC. Its translation is CATSREGGSAYGYTF. This rearrangement joins TRBV15 to TRBJ1-2, with a possible D match to TRBD1 (5 bases). V was shortened by 0 bases and J by 4 bases, with 12 bases between the two germline ends. Germline V CDR1 and CDR2: LNHNV, YYDKDF (reference sequence). CDR3 size: 15 residues.